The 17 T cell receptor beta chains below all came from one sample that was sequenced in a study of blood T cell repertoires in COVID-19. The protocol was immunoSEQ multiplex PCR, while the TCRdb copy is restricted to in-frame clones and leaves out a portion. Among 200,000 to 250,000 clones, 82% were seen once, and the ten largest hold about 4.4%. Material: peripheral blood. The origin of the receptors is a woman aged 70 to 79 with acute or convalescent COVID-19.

CDR3 bases: TGCGCCAGCAGCCAAGACTTGTCGAACACTGAAGCTTTCTTT. This gives the protein CASSQDLSNTEAFF. The chain employs TRBV4-1 and TRBJ1-1; D not certain. In germline, CDR1 is MGHRA, CDR2 YSYEKL. The CDR3 has 14 amino acids. V lost 0 bases to trimming and J lost 1 base, with 6 bases between them.

The CDR3 reads CASSLPGFTGYTF. CDR3 DNA: TGTGCCAGCAGTCTGCCAGGGTTTACTGGCTACACCTTC. V and J are TRBV28 and TRBJ1-2; TRBD1 is a possible D gene (5 bases). Trimming cost V 5 bases and J 7 bases, with 14 bases left between them. The germline gives CDR1 MDHEN, CDR2 SYDVKM. The CDR3 loop spans 13 amino acids.

As DNA, the CDR3 is TGTGCCAGCAGTGAGGACAGGGAAACTGAAGCTTTCTTT. Encoded protein: CASSEDRETEAFF. The chain is built from TRBV2 and TRBJ1-1, with 8 bases lining up with TRBD1. J was trimmed by 5 bases and V by 3 bases; bases with no gene match: 2. The CDR3 runs 13 residues. Germline lookup yields CDR1 SNHLY and CDR2 FYNNEI.

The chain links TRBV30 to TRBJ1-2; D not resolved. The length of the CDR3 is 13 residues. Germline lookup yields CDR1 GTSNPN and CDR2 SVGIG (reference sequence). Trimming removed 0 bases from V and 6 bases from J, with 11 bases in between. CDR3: CAWSVGWENGYTF. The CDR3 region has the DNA TGTGCCTGGAGTGTAGGATGGGAGAATGGCTACACCTTC.

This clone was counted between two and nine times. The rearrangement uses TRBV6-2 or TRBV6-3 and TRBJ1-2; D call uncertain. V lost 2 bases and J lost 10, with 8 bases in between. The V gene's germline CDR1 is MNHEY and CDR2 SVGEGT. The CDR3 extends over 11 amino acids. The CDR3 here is CASSYSKAYTF. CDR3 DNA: TGTGCCAGCAGTTACAGCAAAGCCTACACCTTC.

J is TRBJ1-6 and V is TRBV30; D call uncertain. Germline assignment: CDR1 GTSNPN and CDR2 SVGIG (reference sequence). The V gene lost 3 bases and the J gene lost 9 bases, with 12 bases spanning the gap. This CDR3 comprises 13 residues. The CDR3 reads CAWRRLLASPLHF. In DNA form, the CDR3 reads TGTGCCTGGAGGAGGCTGTTGGCTTCACCCCTCCACTTT.

The CDR3 DNA reads TGTGCCAGCAGCCAAGACGGAGATCAGCCCCAGCATTTT. It encodes CASSQDGDQPQHF. The rearrangement uses TRBV5-8 and TRBJ1-5; D not resolved. Trimming shortened V by 4 bases and J by 5 bases, and 10 bases separated the two germline ends. The germline V gene has CDR1 SGHTS and CDR2 YDEGEE. This CDR3 is built from 13 residues.

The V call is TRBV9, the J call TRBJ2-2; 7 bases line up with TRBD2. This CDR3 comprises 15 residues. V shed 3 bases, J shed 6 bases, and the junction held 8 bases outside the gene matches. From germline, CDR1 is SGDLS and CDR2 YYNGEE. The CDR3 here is CASSGWTSLAGELFF. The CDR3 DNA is TGTGCCAGCAGCGGATGGACTAGTCTCGCCGGGGAGCTGTTTTTT.

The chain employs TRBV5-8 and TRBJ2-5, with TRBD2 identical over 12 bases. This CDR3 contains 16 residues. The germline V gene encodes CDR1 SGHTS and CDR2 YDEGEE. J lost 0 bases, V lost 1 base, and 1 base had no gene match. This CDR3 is CASSLLAGGYQETQYF. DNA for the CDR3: TGTGCCAGCAGCTTGCTAGCGGGGGGGTACCAAGAGACCCAGTACTTC.

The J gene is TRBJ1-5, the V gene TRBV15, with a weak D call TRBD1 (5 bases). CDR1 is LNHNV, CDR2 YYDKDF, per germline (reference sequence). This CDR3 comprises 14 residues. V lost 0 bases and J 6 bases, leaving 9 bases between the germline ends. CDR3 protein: CATSREGGSQPQHF. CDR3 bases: TGTGCCACCAGCAGAGAGGGGGGGAGTCAGCCCCAGCATTTT. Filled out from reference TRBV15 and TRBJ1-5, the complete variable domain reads DAMVIQNPRYQVTQFGKPVTLSCSQTLNHNVMYWYQQKSSQAPKLLFHYYDKDFNNEADTPDNFQSRRPNTSFCFLDIRSPGLGDTAMYLCATSREGGSQPQHFGDGTRLSIL.

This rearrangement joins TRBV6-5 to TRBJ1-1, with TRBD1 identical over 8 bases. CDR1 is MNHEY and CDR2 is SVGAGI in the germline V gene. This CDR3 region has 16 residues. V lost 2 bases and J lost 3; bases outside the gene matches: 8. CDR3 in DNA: TGTGCCAGCAGTTACATCAGGGGGCGAGAGGACACTGAAGCTTTCTTT. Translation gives CASSYIRGREDTEAFF.

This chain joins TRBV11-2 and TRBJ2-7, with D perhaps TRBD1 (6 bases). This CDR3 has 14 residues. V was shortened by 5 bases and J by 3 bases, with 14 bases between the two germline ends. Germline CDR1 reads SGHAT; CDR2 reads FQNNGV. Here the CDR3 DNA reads TGTGCCAGCAGCCCCGCAGGGGTTTTCTACGAGCAGTACTTC. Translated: CASSPAGVFYEQYF.

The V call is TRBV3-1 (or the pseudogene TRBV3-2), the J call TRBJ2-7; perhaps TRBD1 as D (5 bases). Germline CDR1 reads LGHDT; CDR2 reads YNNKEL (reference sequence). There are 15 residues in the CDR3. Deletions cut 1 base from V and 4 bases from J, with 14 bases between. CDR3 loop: CASSQARRGLYEQYF. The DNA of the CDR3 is TGTGCCAGCAGCCAAGCGCGAAGGGGTCTGTACGAGCAGTACTTC.

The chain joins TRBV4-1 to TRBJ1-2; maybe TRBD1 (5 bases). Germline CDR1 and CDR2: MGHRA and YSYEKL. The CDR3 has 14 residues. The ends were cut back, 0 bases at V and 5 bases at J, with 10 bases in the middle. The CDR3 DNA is TGCGCCAGCAGCCAAGAAAGGCAGGGATATGGCTACACCTTC. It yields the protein CASSQERQGYGYTF.

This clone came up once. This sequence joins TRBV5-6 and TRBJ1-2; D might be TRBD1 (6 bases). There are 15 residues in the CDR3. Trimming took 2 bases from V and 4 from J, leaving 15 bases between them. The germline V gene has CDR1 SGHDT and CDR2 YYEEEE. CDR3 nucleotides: TGTGCCAGCAGCTTCTCCTGGACAGAAATCTATGGCTACACCTTC. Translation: CASSFSWTEIYGYTF. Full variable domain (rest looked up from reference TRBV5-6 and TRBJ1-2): DAGVTQSPTHLIKTRGQQVTLRCSPKSGHDTVSWYQQALGQGPQFIFQYYEEEERQRGNFPDRFSGHQFPNYSSELNVNALLLGDSALYLCASSFSWTEIYGYTFGSGTRLTVV.

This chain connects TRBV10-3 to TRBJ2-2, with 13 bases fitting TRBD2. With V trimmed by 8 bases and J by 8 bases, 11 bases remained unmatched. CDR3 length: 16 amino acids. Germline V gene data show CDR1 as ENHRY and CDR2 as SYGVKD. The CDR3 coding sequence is TGTGCCATCTCGGGACTAGCGGGGACTAGCACTGGGGAGCTGTTTTTT. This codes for CAISGLAGTSTGELFF.

The CDR3 is CASSDGQGAYEQYF. The CDR3 nucleotides are TGCGCCAGCAGCGATGGACAGGGTGCCTACGAGCAGTACTTC. The chain combines TRBV5-1 with TRBJ2-7, with TRBD1 matching over 8 bases. This CDR3 is 14 amino acids long. Germline V gives CDR1 SGHRS, CDR2 YFSETQ. Trimming cost V 4 bases and J 2 bases; bases outside gene matches: 5.